This T cell receptor (beta chain) was sequenced during a study of blood T cells in healthy people across ages. Findings of the study overall: Relative to aged donors, long-lived donors carried more naive CD4+ cells and displayed higher diversity.

Drawing of peripheral blood yielded about 9.8 milliliters from each donor. The second PCR ran about 6 to 11 cycles with a sample-barcoded 5' primer and J-beta primers. Each of the cDNA molecules was tagged by a template-switch adaptor with 12 random nucleotides. MiXCR, applied by TCRdb to the 5' RACE reads, yields one record per CDR3 protein. In the table there are 800,000 to 1,000,000 distinct CDR3 sequences, around 48% of which are singletons. The V gene's germline CDR1 is SEHNR and CDR2 FQNEAQ (reference sequence). Trimming left V 2 bases short and J 8 bases short, with 12 bases between. This CDR3 contains 13 residues. As regards this clonotype: Its antigen is not known.

The clonotype comes from a man aged 30 to 39 in good health. The V gene is TRBV7-9, the J gene TRBJ1-2; D is unclear. Sequencing was performed on blood. CDR3 DNA: TGTGCCAGCAGCTTAATAGGCGTGGGGGGCTACACCTTC. Translating gives CASSLIGVGGYTF.